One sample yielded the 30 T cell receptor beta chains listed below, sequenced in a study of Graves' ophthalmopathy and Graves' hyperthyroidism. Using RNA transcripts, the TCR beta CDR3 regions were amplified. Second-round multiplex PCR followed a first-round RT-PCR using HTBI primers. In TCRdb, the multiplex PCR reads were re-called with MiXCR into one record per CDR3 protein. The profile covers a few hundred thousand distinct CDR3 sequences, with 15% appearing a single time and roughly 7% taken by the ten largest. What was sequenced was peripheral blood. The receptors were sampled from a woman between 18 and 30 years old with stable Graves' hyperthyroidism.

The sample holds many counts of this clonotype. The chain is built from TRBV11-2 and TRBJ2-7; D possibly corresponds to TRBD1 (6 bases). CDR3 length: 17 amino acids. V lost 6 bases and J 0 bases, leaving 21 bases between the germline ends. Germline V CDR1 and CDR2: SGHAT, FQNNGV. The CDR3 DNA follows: TGTGCCAGCAGTTATTACAGGGCTTCTCGGCGCTCCTACGAGCAGTACTTC. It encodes CASSYYRASRRSYEQYF.

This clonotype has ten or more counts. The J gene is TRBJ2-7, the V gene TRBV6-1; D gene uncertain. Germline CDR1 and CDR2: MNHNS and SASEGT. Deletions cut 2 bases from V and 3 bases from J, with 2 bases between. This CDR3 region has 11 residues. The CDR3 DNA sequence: TGTGCCAGCAGTGAACACTACGAGCAGTACTTC. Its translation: CASSEHYEQYF.

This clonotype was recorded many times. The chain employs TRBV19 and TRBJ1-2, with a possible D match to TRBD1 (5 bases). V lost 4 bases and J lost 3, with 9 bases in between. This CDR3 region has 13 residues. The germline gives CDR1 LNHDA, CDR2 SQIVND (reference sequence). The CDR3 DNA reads TGTGCCAGTAGTAGACCGGGGGACTATGGCTACACCTTC. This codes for CASSRPGDYGYTF. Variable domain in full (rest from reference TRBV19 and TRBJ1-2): DGGITQSPKYLFRKEGQNVTLSCEQNLNHDAMYWYRQDPGQGLRLIYYSQIVNDFQKGDIAEGYSVSREKKESFPLTVTSAQKNPTAFYLCASSRPGDYGYTFGSGTRLTVV.

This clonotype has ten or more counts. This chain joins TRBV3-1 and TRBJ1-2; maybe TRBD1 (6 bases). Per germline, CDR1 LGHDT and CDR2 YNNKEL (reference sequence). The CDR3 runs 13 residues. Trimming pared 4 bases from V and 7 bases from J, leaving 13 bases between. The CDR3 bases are TGTGCCAGCAGCCTTCACAGGGATAGTGGCTACACCTTC. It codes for CASSLHRDSGYTF.

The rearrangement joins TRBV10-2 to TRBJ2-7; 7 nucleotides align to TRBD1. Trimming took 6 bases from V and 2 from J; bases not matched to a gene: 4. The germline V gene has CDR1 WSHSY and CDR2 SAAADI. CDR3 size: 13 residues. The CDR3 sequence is CASRGTDTYEQYF. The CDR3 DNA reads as TGCGCCAGCAGGGGGACAGACACCTACGAGCAGTACTTC.

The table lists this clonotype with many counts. The CDR3 DNA is TGTGCCAGCAGCGTTAGGGTTGGAGACACTGAAGCTTTCTTT. As protein: CASSVRVGDTEAFF. V and J are TRBV13 and TRBJ1-1; D gene unclear. Trimming took off 5 bases at V and 3 bases at J, with 13 bases between the two ends. Germline loops: CDR1 PRHDT, CDR2 FYEKMQ (reference sequence). There are 14 residues in the CDR3.

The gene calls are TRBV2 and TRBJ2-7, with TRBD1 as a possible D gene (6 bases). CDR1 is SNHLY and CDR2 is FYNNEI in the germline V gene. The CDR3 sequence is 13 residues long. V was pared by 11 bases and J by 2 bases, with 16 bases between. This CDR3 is CAGRRDTAYEQYF. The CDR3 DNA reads TGTGCCGGGCGCCGGGACACTGCCTACGAGCAGTACTTC.

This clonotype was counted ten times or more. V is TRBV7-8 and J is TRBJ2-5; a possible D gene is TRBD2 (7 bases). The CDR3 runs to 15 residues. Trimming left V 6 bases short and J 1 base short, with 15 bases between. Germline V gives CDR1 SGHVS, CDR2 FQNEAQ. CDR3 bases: TGTGCCAGCAGGGAGGGGGGGCGGATCCAAGAGACCCAGTACTTC. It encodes CASREGGRIQETQYF. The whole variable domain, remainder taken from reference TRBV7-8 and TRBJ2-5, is GAGVSQSPRYKVAKRGQDVALRCDPISGHVSLFWYQQALGQGPEFLTYFQNEAQLDKSGLPSDRFFAERPEGSVSTLKIQRTQQEDSAVYLCASREGGRIQETQYFGPGTRLLVL.

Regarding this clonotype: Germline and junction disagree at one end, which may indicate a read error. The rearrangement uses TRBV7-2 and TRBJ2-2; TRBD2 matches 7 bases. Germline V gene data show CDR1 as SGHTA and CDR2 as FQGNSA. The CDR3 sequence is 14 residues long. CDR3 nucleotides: TGTGCCAGCAGGACACTAGCGTTCACCGGGGAGCTGTGTTTT. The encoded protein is CASRTLAFTGELCF.

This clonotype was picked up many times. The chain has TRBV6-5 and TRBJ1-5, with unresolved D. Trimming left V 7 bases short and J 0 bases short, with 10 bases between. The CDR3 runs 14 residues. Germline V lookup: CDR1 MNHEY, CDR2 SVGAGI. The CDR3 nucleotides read TGTGCCAGCAAAGGCGGCTATAGCAATCAGCCCCAGCATTTT. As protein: CASKGGYSNQPQHF.

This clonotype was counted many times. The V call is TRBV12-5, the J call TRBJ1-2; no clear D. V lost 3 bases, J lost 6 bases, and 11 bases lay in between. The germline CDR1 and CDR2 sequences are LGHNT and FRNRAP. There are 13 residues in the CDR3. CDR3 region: CASGLPPIDGYTF. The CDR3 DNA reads TGTGCTAGTGGTTTACCCCCCATCGATGGCTACACCTTC.

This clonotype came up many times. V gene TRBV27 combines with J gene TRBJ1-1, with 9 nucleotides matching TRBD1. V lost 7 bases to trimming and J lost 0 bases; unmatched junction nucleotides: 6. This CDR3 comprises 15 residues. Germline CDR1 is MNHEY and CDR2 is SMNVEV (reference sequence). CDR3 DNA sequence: TGTGCCAGCACCGTCGGGACAGGGATGAACACTGAAGCTTTCTTT. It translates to CASTVGTGMNTEAFF.

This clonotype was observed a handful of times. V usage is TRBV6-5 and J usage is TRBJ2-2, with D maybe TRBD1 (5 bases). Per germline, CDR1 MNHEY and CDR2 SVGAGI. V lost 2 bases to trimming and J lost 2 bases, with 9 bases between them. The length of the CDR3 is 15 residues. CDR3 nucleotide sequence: TGTGCCAGCAGTTACCGGACACCTAACACCGGGGAGCTGTTTTTT. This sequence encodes CASSYRTPNTGELFF.

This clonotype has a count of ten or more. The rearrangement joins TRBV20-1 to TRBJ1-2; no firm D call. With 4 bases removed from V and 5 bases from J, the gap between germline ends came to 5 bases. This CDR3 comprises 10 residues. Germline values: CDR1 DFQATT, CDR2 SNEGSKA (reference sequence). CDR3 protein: CSAIPYGYTF. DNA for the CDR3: TGCAGTGCTATCCCTTATGGCTACACCTTC.

As DNA, the CDR3 is TGTGCCAGCAGCTTAGGAGGACAGGGCTTGGGGACTGAAGCTTTCTTT. It specifies CASSLGGQGLGTEAFF. The rearrangement uses TRBV11-2 and TRBJ1-1; 8 bases agree with TRBD1. The V and J ends lost 1 base and 5 bases, in that order; junction bases with no gene match: 9. Germline V gene lookup returns CDR1 SGHAT and CDR2 FQNNGV. The CDR3 is 16 amino acids.

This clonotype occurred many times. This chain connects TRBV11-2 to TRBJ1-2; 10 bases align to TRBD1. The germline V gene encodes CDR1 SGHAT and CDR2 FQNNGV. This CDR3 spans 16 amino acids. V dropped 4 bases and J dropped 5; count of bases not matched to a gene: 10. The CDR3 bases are TGTGCCAGCAGCTCCATTAGGAGGACAGGGGGGTATGGCTACACCTTC. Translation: CASSSIRRTGGYGYTF.

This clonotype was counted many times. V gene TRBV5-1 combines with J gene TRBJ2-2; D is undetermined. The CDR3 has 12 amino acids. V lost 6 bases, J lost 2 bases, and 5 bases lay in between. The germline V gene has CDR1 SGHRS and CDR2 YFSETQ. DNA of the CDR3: TGCGCCAGCAACACCAACACCGGGGAGCTGTTTTTT. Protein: CASNTNTGELFF. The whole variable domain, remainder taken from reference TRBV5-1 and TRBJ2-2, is KAGVTQTPRYLIKTRGQQVTLSCSPISGHRSVSWYQQTPGQGLQFLFEYFSETQRNKGNFPGRFSGRQFSNSRSEMNVSTLELGDSALYLCASNTNTGELFFGEGSRLTVL.

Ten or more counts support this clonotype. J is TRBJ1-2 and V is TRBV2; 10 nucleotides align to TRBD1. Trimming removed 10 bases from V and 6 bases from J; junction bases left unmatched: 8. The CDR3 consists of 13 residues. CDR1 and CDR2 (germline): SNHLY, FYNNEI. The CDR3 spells CATSTGGGNGYTF. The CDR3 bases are TGTGCCACCTCGACAGGGGGCGGGAATGGCTACACCTTC.

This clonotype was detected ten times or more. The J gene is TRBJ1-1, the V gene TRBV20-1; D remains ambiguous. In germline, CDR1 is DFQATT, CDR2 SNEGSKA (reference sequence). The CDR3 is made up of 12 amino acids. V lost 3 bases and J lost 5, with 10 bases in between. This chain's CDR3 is CSASRGRTEAFF. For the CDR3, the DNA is TGCAGTGCTAGTCGGGGTAGGACTGAAGCTTTCTTT.

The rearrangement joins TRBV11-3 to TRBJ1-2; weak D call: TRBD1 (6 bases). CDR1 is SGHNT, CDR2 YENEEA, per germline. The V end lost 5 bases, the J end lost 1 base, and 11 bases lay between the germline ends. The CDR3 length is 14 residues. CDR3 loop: CASSPWGLNYGYTF. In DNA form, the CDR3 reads TGTGCCAGCAGCCCCTGGGGGCTTAACTATGGCTACACCTTC.

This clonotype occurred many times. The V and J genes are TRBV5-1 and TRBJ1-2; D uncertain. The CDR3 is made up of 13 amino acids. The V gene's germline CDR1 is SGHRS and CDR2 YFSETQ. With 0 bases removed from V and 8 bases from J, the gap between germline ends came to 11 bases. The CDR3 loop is CASSLAVERGYTF. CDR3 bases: TGCGCCAGCAGCTTGGCAGTGGAGAGGGGCTACACCTTC.

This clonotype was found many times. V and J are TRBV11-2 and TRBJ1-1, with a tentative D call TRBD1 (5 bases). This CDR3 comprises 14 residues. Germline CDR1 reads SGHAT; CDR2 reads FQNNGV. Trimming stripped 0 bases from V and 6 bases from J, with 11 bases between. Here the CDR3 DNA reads TGTGCCAGCAGCTTAGATCGCTGGGGCGCTGAAGCTTTCTTT. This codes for CASSLDRWGAEAFF.

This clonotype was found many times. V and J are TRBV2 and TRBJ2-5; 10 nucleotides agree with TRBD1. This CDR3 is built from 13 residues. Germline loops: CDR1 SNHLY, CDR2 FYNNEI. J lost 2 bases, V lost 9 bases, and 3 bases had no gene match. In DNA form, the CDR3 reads TGTGCCAGTGGACAGGGGGGACAAGAGACCCAGTACTTC. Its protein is CASGQGGQETQYF.

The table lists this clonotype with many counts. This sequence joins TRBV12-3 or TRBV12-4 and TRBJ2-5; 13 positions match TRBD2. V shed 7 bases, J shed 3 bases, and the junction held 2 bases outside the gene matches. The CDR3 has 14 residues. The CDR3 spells CASTGLAGEETQYF. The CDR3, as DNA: TGTGCCAGCACCGGACTAGCGGGAGAAGAGACCCAGTACTTC.

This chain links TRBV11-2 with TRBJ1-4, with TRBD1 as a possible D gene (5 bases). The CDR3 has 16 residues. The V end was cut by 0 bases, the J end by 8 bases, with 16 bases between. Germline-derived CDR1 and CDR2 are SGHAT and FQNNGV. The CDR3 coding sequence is TGTGCCAGCAGCTTAGAGTTTCGGCAGGGCGAAGAAAAACTGTTTTTT. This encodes CASSLEFRQGEEKLFF.

CDR3 residues: CASGYPTGIKNQPQHF. The DNA for the CDR3 is TGTGCTAGTGGTTACCCGACAGGGATAAAGAATCAGCCCCAGCATTTT. The J gene is TRBJ1-5, the V gene TRBV12-5, with 7 bases that match TRBD1. V lost 4 bases to trimming and J lost 4 bases; unmatched junction nucleotides: 10. This CDR3 is 16 amino acids long. In germline, CDR1 is LGHNT, CDR2 FRNRAP.

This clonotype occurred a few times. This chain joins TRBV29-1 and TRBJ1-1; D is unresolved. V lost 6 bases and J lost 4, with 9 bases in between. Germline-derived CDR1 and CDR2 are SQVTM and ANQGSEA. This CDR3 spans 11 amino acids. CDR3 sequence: CSVSIGTEAFF. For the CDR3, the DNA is TGCAGCGTAAGCATTGGCACTGAAGCTTTCTTT.

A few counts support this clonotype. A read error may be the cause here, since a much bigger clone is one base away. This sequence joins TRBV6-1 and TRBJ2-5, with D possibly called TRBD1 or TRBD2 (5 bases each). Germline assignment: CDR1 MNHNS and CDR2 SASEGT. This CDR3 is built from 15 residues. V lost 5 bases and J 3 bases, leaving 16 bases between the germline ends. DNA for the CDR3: TGTGCCAGCAGTAGTTCGGACATCGGGAAAGAGACCCAGTACTTC. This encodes CASSSSDIGKETQYF.

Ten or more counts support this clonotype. The CDR3 sequence is CASSLQNSPLHF. In DNA, the CDR3 is TGCGCCAGCAGCTTACAGAATTCACCCCTCCACTTT. This rearrangement joins TRBV5-1 to TRBJ1-6; D remains ambiguous. The CDR3 length is 12 residues. The V and J ends lost 2 bases and 7 bases respectively, with 4 bases between them. Germline V gene sequence: CDR1 SGHRS, CDR2 YFSETQ. Full variable domain (outside the CDR3, taken from reference TRBV5-1 and TRBJ1-6): KAGVTQTPRYLIKTRGQQVTLSCSPISGHRSVSWYQQTPGQGLQFLFEYFSETQRNKGNFPGRFSGRQFSNSRSEMNVSTLELGDSALYLCASSLQNSPLHFGNGTRLTVT.

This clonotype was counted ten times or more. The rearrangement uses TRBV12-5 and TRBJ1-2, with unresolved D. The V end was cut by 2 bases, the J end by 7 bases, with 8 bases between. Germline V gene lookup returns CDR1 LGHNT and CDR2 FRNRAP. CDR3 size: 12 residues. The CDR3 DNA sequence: TGTGCTAGTGGTTTGTTCGCTGGTGGCTACACCTTC. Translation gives CASGLFAGGYTF. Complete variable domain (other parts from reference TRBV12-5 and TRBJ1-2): DARVTQTPRHKVTEMGQEVTMRCQPILGHNTVFWYRQTMMQGLELLAYFRNRAPLDDSGMPKDRFSAEMPDATLATLKIQPSEPRDSAVYFCASGLFAGGYTFGSGTRLTVV.